These 22 T cell receptor beta chains share one sample of origin, sequenced in a study of blood T cell repertoires in COVID-19. Here immunoSEQ multiplex PCR was the method, and the copy in TCRdb shows in-frame clones only, minus some. The sample includes about 94,000 clones, just under 80% of them seen just once. Sequenced material: peripheral blood. These receptor sequences come from a man between 65 and 80 years old with COVID-19, enrolled during active disease.

Within the sample, this clone is medium-sized (0.01 to 0.1%). The J gene is TRBJ2-7, the V gene TRBV19, with D tentatively TRBD2 (6 bases). Germline V gene data show CDR1 as LNHDA and CDR2 as SQIVND (reference sequence). Trimming took 7 bases from V and 2 from J, leaving 18 bases between them. The CDR3 runs 15 residues. The CDR3 sequence: CASMYSAGSTYEQYF. CDR3 DNA: TGTGCCAGTATGTATTCGGCGGGGTCAACCTACGAGCAGTACTTC.

The CDR3 protein is CASSAGLTGLAGVAETQYF. The DNA of the CDR3 is TGTGCCAGCAGCGCGGGACTGACTGGACTAGCGGGAGTTGCAGAGACCCAGTACTTC. V gene TRBV9 combines with J gene TRBJ2-5; 13 bases match TRBD2. The V gene end was trimmed by 3 bases and the J gene end by 4 bases; junction bases not matched to a gene: 15. The CDR3 is 19 residues long. Germline V gene lookup returns CDR1 SGDLS and CDR2 YYNGEE. The full variable domain, its missing parts supplied by reference TRBV9 and TRBJ2-5, is DSGVTQTPKHLITATGQRVTLRCSPRSGDLSVYWYQQSLDQGLQFLIQYYNGEERAKGNILERFSAQQFPDLHSELNLSSLELGDSALYFCASSAGLTGLAGVAETQYFGPGTRLLVL.

This sequence joins TRBV14 and TRBJ1-1; TRBD1 matches at 7 bases. J was trimmed by 1 base and V by 3 bases; bases with no gene match: 2. Germline V lookup: CDR1 SGHDN, CDR2 FVKESK. The CDR3 runs to 14 residues. The CDR3 DNA reads as TGTGCCAGCAGCCATAGGACAGGGAACACTGAAGCTTTCTTT. Protein: CASSHRTGNTEAFF.

The chain has TRBV30 and TRBJ2-7; D not certain. CDR1 and CDR2 from the germline V gene are GTSNPN and SVGIG (reference sequence). This CDR3 comprises 13 residues. The CDR3 bases are TGTGCTGAATCGACTGGCCCCCTCTACGAGCAGTACTTC. Translating it yields CAESTGPLYEQYF.

The V and J genes are TRBV6-6 and TRBJ1-3, with a tentative D call TRBD1 (5 bases). CDR3 size: 13 residues. CDR1 and CDR2 (germline): MNHNY, SVGAGI (reference sequence). The V gene lost 8 bases and the J gene lost 4 bases, with 12 bases spanning the gap. CDR3 loop: CASSGGLGNTIYF. DNA of the CDR3: TGTGCCAGCTCGGGGGGTCTAGGAAACACCATATATTTT.

The V gene is TRBV6-2 or TRBV6-3, the J gene TRBJ2-7, with TRBD1 identical over 10 bases. Germline assignment: CDR1 MNHEY and CDR2 SVGEGT. This CDR3 is 14 amino acids long. V lost 4 bases, J lost 5 bases, and 5 bases stayed unmatched. CDR3 bases: TGTGCCAGCAGTTCAGACAGGGGGCGGGACGAGCAGTACTTC. Amino acid sequence: CASSSDRGRDEQYF.

CDR3 in DNA: TGTGCCTGGTGCCCGGGACAGGGATATAATTCACCCCTCCACTTT. Translating gives CAWCPGQGYNSPLHF. The rearrangement uses TRBV30 and TRBJ1-6, with 9 positions matching TRBD1. Looked up from germline, CDR1 is GTSNPN and CDR2 is SVGIG (reference sequence). The CDR3 totals 15 residues. V lost 5 bases and J lost 4; bases outside the gene matches: 6.

This clone was counted only a few times. The chain recombines TRBV2 with TRBJ2-7; 9 nucleotides agree with TRBD1. There are 14 residues in the CDR3. Looked up from germline, CDR1 is SNHLY and CDR2 is FYNNEI. J lost 5 bases, V lost 2 bases, and 4 bases had no gene match. CDR3 sequence reads: CASSETGGLNEQYF. The CDR3 bases are TGTGCCAGCAGTGAAACAGGGGGCCTGAACGAGCAGTACTTC.

This chain connects TRBV6-6 to TRBJ2-5, with 8 positions matching TRBD2. There are 14 residues in the CDR3. Germline CDR1 reads MNHNY; CDR2 reads SVGAGI (reference sequence). The V and J ends lost 4 bases and 5 bases, in that order; junction bases with no gene match: 6. Here the CDR3 DNA reads TGTGCCAGCAGTTCTCCGGGACTAGTGGAGACCCAGTACTTC. This gives the protein CASSSPGLVETQYF.

The chain employs TRBV5-4 and TRBJ2-5; 10 nucleotides align to TRBD1. V was pared by 1 base and J by 3 bases, with 6 bases of the junction left unmatched. This CDR3 contains 16 residues. Germline CDR1 SGHNT, CDR2 YYREEE (reference sequence). The CDR3 reads CASSLRDRGIKETQYF. The CDR3 nucleotides are TGTGCCAGCAGCTTGAGGGACAGGGGCATTAAAGAGACCCAGTACTTC.

This clone was detected ten times or more. V and J are TRBV6-2 or TRBV6-3 and TRBJ1-5, with 8 nucleotides matching TRBD1. Trimming cost V 5 bases and J 3 bases; bases outside gene matches: 6. This CDR3 is built from 15 residues. Looked up from germline, CDR1 is MNHEY and CDR2 is SVGEGT. Here the CDR3 DNA reads TGTGCCAGCAGTAGACAGGGGTCGGACAATCAGCCCCAGCATTTT. Protein sequence: CASSRQGSDNQPQHF.

The chain uses TRBV7-2 and TRBJ1-1; 7 positions match TRBD1. Unmatched junction bases numbered 5, after V lost 5 bases and J lost 5 bases. CDR1 SGHTA and CDR2 FQGNSA come from the germline V gene. This CDR3 has 13 amino acids. CDR3 bases: TGTGCCAGCAGCGCCGACAGGGTTACTGAAGCTTTCTTT. Its translation: CASSADRVTEAFF.

This chain uses TRBV12-5 with TRBJ2-3; tentatively, D is TRBD2 (6 bases). Germline loops: CDR1 LGHNT, CDR2 FRNRAP. The CDR3 length is 15 residues. The V end lost 1 base, the J end lost 1 base, and 9 bases lay between the germline ends. This CDR3 is CASGLAGGRTDTQYF. The CDR3 DNA is TGTGCTAGTGGTTTGGCAGGAGGGCGCACAGATACGCAGTATTTT.

The chain carries TRBV19 and TRBJ1-5; D is ambiguous. Germline assignment: CDR1 LNHDA and CDR2 SQIVND (reference sequence). CDR3 length: 15 amino acids. Trimming shortened V by 6 bases and J by 0 bases, and 12 bases separated the two germline ends. CDR3 sequence: CASRGGGNSNQPQHF. The DNA of the CDR3 is TGTGCCAGTAGAGGTGGAGGTAATAGCAATCAGCCCCAGCATTTT.

The chain is built from TRBV18 and TRBJ2-3, with D unresolved. This CDR3 has 14 amino acids. Trimming removed 3 bases from V and 1 base from J, with 8 bases in between. Germline values: CDR1 KGHSH, CDR2 LQKENI. The CDR3 sequence: CASSPTYGTDTQYF. CDR3 DNA sequence: TGTGCCAGCTCACCGACATATGGCACAGATACGCAGTATTTT.

This rearrangement joins TRBV15 to TRBJ1-6; D might be TRBD1 (5 bases). CDR1 is LNHNV and CDR2 is YYDKDF in the germline V gene (reference sequence). Trimming removed 3 bases at V and 5 bases at J, with 11 bases between. This CDR3 contains 15 residues. CDR3 sequence (DNA): TGTGCCACCAGCAGGGGGCAGGCAGATAATTCACCCCTCCACTTT. Its protein is CATSRGQADNSPLHF.

The chain employs TRBV5-1 and TRBJ1-2; D is perhaps TRBD1 (6 bases). The CDR3 has 14 residues. Trimming stripped 4 bases from V and 5 bases from J, with 15 bases between. Germline CDR1 and CDR2: SGHRS and YFSETQ. CDR3 amino acids: CASSQTTGNYGYTF. CDR3 bases: TGCGCCAGCAGCCAAACTACAGGGAATTATGGCTACACCTTC.

The chain is built from TRBV4-3 and TRBJ2-7; D possibly corresponds to TRBD1 (6 bases). CDR3 length: 13 amino acids. Trimming pared 0 bases from V and 6 bases from J, leaving 9 bases between. The germline gives CDR1 LGHNA, CDR2 YSLEER. CDR3 DNA sequence: TGCGCCAGCAGCCAAGAAGGGGGACCCGAGCAGTACTTC. It codes for CASSQEGGPEQYF.

CDR3 in amino acids: CASSEGAGGQPQHF. In nucleotides, the CDR3 is TGTGCCAGCTCGGAAGGGGCAGGGGGTCAGCCCCAGCATTTT. V usage is TRBV7-2 and J usage is TRBJ1-5; TRBD1 matches 7 bases. In germline, CDR1 is SGHTA, CDR2 FQGNSA. This CDR3 is 14 amino acids long. With V trimmed by 8 bases and J by 6 bases, 10 bases remained unmatched.

This chain links TRBV19 with TRBJ2-3, with 7 bases aligning to TRBD1. The CDR3 has 12 amino acids. CDR1 is LNHDA and CDR2 is SQIVND in the germline V gene (reference sequence). V shed 5 bases and J 11 bases; nucleotides not matched to a gene: 7. CDR3 residues: CASSPGQPKQYF. The CDR3 coding sequence is TGTGCCAGTAGTCCGGGACAGCCGAAGCAGTATTTT.

The chain couples TRBV19 to TRBJ1-5, with a weak D call TRBD1 (5 bases). V shed 3 bases and J shed 0 bases, with 15 bases lying between them. CDR1 LNHDA and CDR2 SQIVND come from the germline V gene (reference sequence). This CDR3 region has 17 residues. The CDR3 spells CASSIQGVANSNQPQHF. The CDR3 bases are TGTGCCAGTAGTATTCAGGGCGTGGCAAATAGCAATCAGCCCCAGCATTTT.

The rearrangement links TRBV3-1 (or the pseudogene TRBV3-2) to TRBJ1-1; TRBD1 agrees at 10 bases. The germline V gene has CDR1 LGHDT and CDR2 YNNKEL (reference sequence). The CDR3 totals 14 residues. V lost 4 bases to trimming and J lost 8 bases; unmatched junction nucleotides: 7. The CDR3 DNA reads as TGTGCCAGCAGCCCCAGTGACAGGGGGCCAGAAGCTTTCTTT. The encoded protein is CASSPSDRGPEAFF.